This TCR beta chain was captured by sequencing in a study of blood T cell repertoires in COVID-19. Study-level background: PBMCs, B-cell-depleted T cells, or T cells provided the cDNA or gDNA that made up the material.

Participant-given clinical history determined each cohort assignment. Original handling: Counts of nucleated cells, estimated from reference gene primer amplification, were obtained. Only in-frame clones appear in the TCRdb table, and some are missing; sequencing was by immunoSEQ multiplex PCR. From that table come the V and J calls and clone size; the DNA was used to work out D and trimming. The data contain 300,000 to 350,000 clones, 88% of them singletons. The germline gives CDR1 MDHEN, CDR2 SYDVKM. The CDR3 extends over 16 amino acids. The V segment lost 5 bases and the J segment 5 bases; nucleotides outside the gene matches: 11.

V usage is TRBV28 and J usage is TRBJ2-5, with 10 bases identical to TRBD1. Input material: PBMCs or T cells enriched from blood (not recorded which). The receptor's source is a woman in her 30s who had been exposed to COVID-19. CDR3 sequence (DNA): TGTGCCAGCAGTACGTGGACAGGGGGTGAGGGGGAGACCCAGTACTTC. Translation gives CASSTWTGGEGETQYF. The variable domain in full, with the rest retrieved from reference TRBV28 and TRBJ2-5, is DVKVTQSSRYLVKRTGEKVFLECVQDMDHENMFWYRQDPGLGLRLIYFSYDVKMKEKGDIPEGYSVSREKKERFSLILESASTNQTSMYLCASSTWTGGEGETQYFGPGTRLLVL.